Following are 30 T cell receptor beta chains from one sample sequenced in a study of blood T cell repertoires in COVID-19. The assay was immunoSEQ multiplex PCR, and TCRdb's table has in-frame clones only and misses some. The table lists around 77,000 clones, approximately 84% of them singletons. The source material was peripheral blood. All receptors come from a man aged 65 to 85 with active or convalescent COVID-19.

The genes are TRBV3-1 (or the pseudogene TRBV3-2) and TRBJ1-2; TRBD1 is a possible D gene (5 bases). The V gene lost 4 bases and the J gene lost 4 bases, with 16 bases spanning the gap. The CDR3 runs 15 residues. Per germline, CDR1 LGHDT and CDR2 YNNKEL (reference sequence). The CDR3 here is CASSPWEGPRYGYTF. The CDR3 DNA is TGTGCCAGCAGCCCGTGGGAGGGGCCGCGCTATGGCTACACCTTC.

This clone has a single count. This chain uses TRBV28 with TRBJ2-5; D possibly corresponds to TRBD1 (7 bases). With 7 bases removed from V and 4 bases from J, the gap between germline ends came to 13 bases. This CDR3 contains 13 residues. Germline CDR1 MDHEN, CDR2 SYDVKM. The CDR3 sequence: CASTPGGLETQYF. The CDR3 bases are TGTGCCAGCACCCCAGGGGGGTTAGAGACCCAGTACTTC.

This rearrangement joins TRBV3-1 (or the pseudogene TRBV3-2) to TRBJ2-7; D may be TRBD2 (5 bases). The V and J ends lost 1 base and 5 bases respectively, with 18 bases between them. CDR1 and CDR2 (germline): LGHDT, YNNKEL (reference sequence). The CDR3 is made up of 16 amino acids. CDR3 nucleotides: TGTGCCAGCAGCCAAGGTTTATCGGGGTCAGGCAACGAGCAGTACTTC. This sequence encodes CASSQGLSGSGNEQYF.

This clone has only one observation. This chain connects TRBV7-9 to TRBJ2-5; tentatively, D is TRBD2 (6 bases). V lost 8 bases, J lost 1 base, and 14 bases lay in between. CDR3 length equals 14 residues. Germline-derived CDR1 and CDR2 are SEHNR and FQNEAQ (reference sequence). The CDR3 sequence: CASGSRTTQETQYF. CDR3 bases: TGTGCCAGCGGTTCCAGGACTACCCAAGAGACCCAGTACTTC.

V and J are TRBV19 and TRBJ2-7; D perhaps matches TRBD1 (6 bases). The length of the CDR3 is 15 residues. Germline V CDR1 and CDR2: LNHDA, SQIVND (reference sequence). V lost 3 bases and J lost 1, with 13 bases in between. The CDR3 sequence: CASSMYSGQSYEQYF. CDR3 DNA sequence: TGTGCCAGTAGTATGTACTCGGGACAATCCTACGAGCAGTACTTC.

This clone was seen only a few times. The J gene is TRBJ2-3, the V gene TRBV5-1; D is possibly TRBD2 (6 bases). CDR1 and CDR2 (germline): SGHRS, YFSETQ. This CDR3 is built from 15 residues. Trimming shortened V by 4 bases and J by 3 bases, and 15 bases separated the two germline ends. The CDR3 bases are TGCGCCAGCAGCCAGGACGGGAGAACAACAGATACGCAGTATTTT. This sequence encodes CASSQDGRTTDTQYF.

V gene TRBV28 combines with J gene TRBJ1-2; a possible D gene is TRBD1 (6 bases). Trimming took 5 bases from V and 9 from J, leaving 13 bases between them. Germline CDR1 MDHEN, CDR2 SYDVKM. This CDR3 region has 12 residues. The CDR3 nucleotides read TGTGCCAGCAGTCCCGGACAGTATAGCTACACCTTC. It specifies CASSPGQYSYTF.

The chain carries TRBV29-1 and TRBJ1-2; D might be TRBD1 (6 bases). Trimming pared 3 bases from V and 6 bases from J, leaving 23 bases between. The germline gives CDR1 SQVTM, CDR2 ANQGSEA. The CDR3 is 16 amino acids. The CDR3 region has the DNA TGCAGCGTTGATGAGTTCGGGACAACTAACCCTAATGGCTACACCTTC. Protein product: CSVDEFGTTNPNGYTF.

The V call is TRBV5-1, the J call TRBJ1-2, with D perhaps TRBD1 (6 bases). Germline V gene lookup returns CDR1 SGHRS and CDR2 YFSETQ. CDR3 size: 15 residues. Trimming took off 4 bases at V and 2 bases at J, with 15 bases between the two ends. The CDR3 is CASSLGTGGNYGYTF. CDR3 coding DNA: TGCGCCAGCAGCCTCGGGACGGGGGGCAACTATGGCTACACCTTC.

The chain couples TRBV5-1 to TRBJ2-2; TRBD1 agrees at 11 bases. With V trimmed by 3 bases and J by 5 bases, 3 bases remained unmatched. Per germline, CDR1 SGHRS and CDR2 YFSETQ. The CDR3 loop spans 15 amino acids. Written as DNA, the CDR3 is TGCGCCAGCAGCTCGGGACAGGGGGTTACCGGGGAGCTGTTTTTT. This gives the protein CASSSGQGVTGELFF.

The chain carries TRBV5-1 and TRBJ2-2, with 8 bases that match TRBD1. This CDR3 comprises 16 residues. The ends lost 4 bases at V and 2 bases at J; junction bases unmatched: 7. The germline V gene has CDR1 SGHRS and CDR2 YFSETQ. This chain's CDR3 is CASSPRTGQNTGELFF. DNA of the CDR3: TGCGCCAGCAGCCCCAGGACAGGGCAAAACACCGGGGAGCTGTTTTTT.

V and J are TRBV11-2 and TRBJ2-5; 9 nucleotides align to TRBD2. V lost 0 bases and J lost 5; bases outside the gene matches: 7. The germline V gene encodes CDR1 SGHAT and CDR2 FQNNGV. The CDR3 totals 16 residues. The CDR3 DNA follows: TGTGCCAGCAGCTTAGATGCTAGCGGGATAAGTGAGACCCAGTACTTC. Protein: CASSLDASGISETQYF. Variable domain in full (rest from reference TRBV11-2 and TRBJ2-5): EAGVAQSPRYKIIEKRQSVAFWCNPISGHATLYWYQQILGQGPKLLIQFQNNGVVDDSQLPKDRFSAERLKGVDSTLKIQPAKLEDSAVYLCASSLDASGISETQYFGPGTRLLVL.

This sequence joins TRBV7-2 and TRBJ2-5, with D tentatively TRBD2 (5 bases). This CDR3 has 13 residues. CDR1 and CDR2 (germline): SGHTA, FQGNSA. The V and J ends lost 8 bases and 2 bases respectively, with 12 bases between them. CDR3 in amino acids: CASLSGLQETQYF. Here the CDR3 DNA reads TGTGCCAGCCTCAGCGGCCTTCAAGAGACCCAGTACTTC. The full variable domain, rest sourced from reference TRBV7-2 and TRBJ2-5, is GAGVSQSPSNKVTEKGKDVELRCDPISGHTALYWYRQSLGQGLEFLIYFQGNSAPDKSGLPSDRFSAERTGGSVSTLTIQRTQQEDSAVYLCASLSGLQETQYFGPGTRLLVL.

This sequence joins TRBV3-1 (or the pseudogene TRBV3-2) and TRBJ2-3; D call uncertain. The length of the CDR3 is 13 residues. Trimming removed 5 bases at V and 0 bases at J, with 6 bases between. CDR1 and CDR2 (germline): LGHDT, YNNKEL (reference sequence). CDR3 coding DNA: TGTGCCAGCAGCTTCTCTAGCACAGATACGCAGTATTTT. It codes for CASSFSSTDTQYF.

The DNA of the CDR3 is TGTGCCAGCAGCCCAGACAGAAACTCCTACGAGCAGTACTTC. This sequence encodes CASSPDRNSYEQYF. This sequence joins TRBV7-9 and TRBJ2-7, with TRBD1 as a possible D gene (5 bases). The V end lost 5 bases, the J end lost 0 bases, and 11 bases lay between the germline ends. CDR1 is SEHNR and CDR2 is FQNEAQ in the germline V gene (reference sequence). The CDR3 has 14 amino acids.

J is TRBJ1-4 and V is TRBV6-5; D might be TRBD1 (6 bases). Germline V gene data show CDR1 as MNHEY and CDR2 as SVGAGI. V lost 10 bases, J lost 7 bases, and 13 bases lay in between. The CDR3 has 12 residues. CDR3 nucleotides: TGTGCCACTAGGGGAGGGGGTGAAAAACTGTTTTTT. Its translation: CATRGGGEKLFF.

This clone occurred a few times. The chain has TRBV7-9 and TRBJ2-1; possible D gene TRBD2, 5 bases. Germline values: CDR1 SEHNR, CDR2 FQNEAQ (reference sequence). The V gene lost 5 bases and the J gene lost 4 bases, with 21 bases spanning the gap. The CDR3 extends over 17 amino acids. The CDR3 here is CASSPPLRLAVYNEQFF. In DNA, the CDR3 is TGTGCCAGCAGCCCGCCCCTTAGGCTAGCAGTATACAATGAGCAGTTCTTC.

The chain links TRBV5-1 to TRBJ2-5, with a weak D call TRBD1 (6 bases). V was cut by 0 bases and J by 5 bases, with 14 bases left in between. CDR3 length: 15 residues. CDR1 and CDR2 (germline): SGHRS, YFSETQ. This CDR3 reads CASSLALGGVETQYF. The DNA of the CDR3 is TGCGCCAGCAGCTTGGCCTTAGGGGGAGTGGAGACCCAGTACTTC. The full variable domain, its missing parts supplied by reference TRBV5-1 and TRBJ2-5, is KAGVTQTPRYLIKTRGQQVTLSCSPISGHRSVSWYQQTPGQGLQFLFEYFSETQRNKGNFPGRFSGRQFSNSRSEMNVSTLELGDSALYLCASSLALGGVETQYFGPGTRLLVL.

This chain uses TRBV7-8 with TRBJ2-2; tentative D call: TRBD2 (5 bases). The CDR3 is 17 residues long. Germline lookup yields CDR1 SGHVS and CDR2 FQNEAQ. V was trimmed by 4 bases and J by 2 bases, leaving 17 bases between them. In DNA form, the CDR3 reads TGTGCCAGCAGCTGGGGTCGGGGTACCCGAAACACCGGGGAGCTGTTTTTT. Translation: CASSWGRGTRNTGELFF.

The V gene is TRBV5-6, the J gene TRBJ2-1; the D is unclear. The V end was cut by 2 bases, the J end by 6 bases, with 9 bases between. Germline-derived CDR1 and CDR2 are SGHDT and YYEEEE. The CDR3 runs 13 residues. The CDR3 region is CASSFVYSNEQFF. For the CDR3, the DNA is TGTGCCAGCAGCTTCGTCTACAGCAATGAGCAGTTCTTC. The entire variable domain, with the rest obtained from reference TRBV5-6 and TRBJ2-1, is as follows: DAGVTQSPTHLIKTRGQQVTLRCSPKSGHDTVSWYQQALGQGPQFIFQYYEEEERQRGNFPDRFSGHQFPNYSSELNVNALLLGDSALYLCASSFVYSNEQFFGPGTRLTVL.

The V call is TRBV3-1 (or the pseudogene TRBV3-2), the J call TRBJ2-1; 11 bases are a match to TRBD2. Per germline, CDR1 LGHDT and CDR2 YNNKEL (reference sequence). This CDR3 contains 14 residues. V lost 7 bases to trimming and J lost 8 bases; unmatched junction nucleotides: 7. The CDR3 region has the DNA TGTGCCAGCAAGAATAGCGGGAGGGACCATGAGCAGTTCTTC. As protein: CASKNSGRDHEQFF.

The rearrangement links TRBV24-1 to TRBJ2-7, with D tentatively TRBD2 (5 bases). Germline CDR1 KGHDR, CDR2 SFDVKD. This CDR3 contains 13 residues. Trimming removed 5 bases at V and 5 bases at J, with 12 bases between. CDR3 residues: CATSAPNGDEQYF. In nucleotides, the CDR3 is TGTGCCACCAGTGCCCCAAACGGGGACGAGCAGTACTTC.

This chain joins TRBV6-2 or TRBV6-3 and TRBJ2-5, with 7 bases matching TRBD2. CDR3 length equals 15 residues. Per the germline V gene, CDR1 is MNHEY and CDR2 is SVGEGT. J lost 2 bases, V lost 6 bases, and 9 bases had no gene match. The CDR3 DNA is TGTGCCAGCAGACCTTTTGGCGGGAGACAAGAGACCCAGTACTTC. Translated: CASRPFGGRQETQYF.

This chain joins TRBV5-1 and TRBJ2-4; 8 bases line up with TRBD2. J gave up 6 bases and V 0 bases, and 2 bases lay outside the gene matches. The CDR3 length is 14 residues. Germline V gene lookup returns CDR1 SGHRS and CDR2 YFSETQ. In nucleotides, the CDR3 is TGCGCCAGCAGCTTGGCTCTAGCGGGAAACATTCAGTACTTC. Its protein product is CASSLALAGNIQYF.

The CDR3 DNA is TGTGCCAGCAGTTTCGCCGGGACAGGGAATGAAAAACTGTTTTTT. It specifies CASSFAGTGNEKLFF. V and J are TRBV6-5 and TRBJ1-4, with 9 bases that match TRBD1. Germline assignment: CDR1 MNHEY and CDR2 SVGAGI. V shed 4 bases and J 5 bases; nucleotides not matched to a gene: 5. The CDR3 has 15 residues.

The genes are TRBV28 and TRBJ1-5, with TRBD1 identical over 7 bases. Trimming removed 6 bases from V and 1 base from J; junction bases left unmatched: 12. The CDR3 is 17 residues long. CDR1 is MDHEN and CDR2 is SYDVKM in the germline V gene. The CDR3 nucleotides are TGTGCCAGCAGAGGCACGTCAGGGGGGCTAAGCAATCAGCCCCAGCATTTT. As protein: CASRGTSGGLSNQPQHF.

This chain links TRBV3-1 (or the pseudogene TRBV3-2) with TRBJ2-1; possibly TRBD1 for D (5 bases). Trimming stripped 4 bases from V and 4 bases from J, with 14 bases between. Germline CDR1 LGHDT, CDR2 YNNKEL (reference sequence). This CDR3 is built from 15 residues. Written as DNA, the CDR3 is TGTGCCAGCAGCCCCGGACAAACTTTATACAATGAGCAGTTCTTC. Residues: CASSPGQTLYNEQFF.

J is TRBJ1-5 and V is TRBV19; possibly TRBD1 for D (5 bases). This CDR3 contains 17 residues. Trimming removed 4 bases from V and 4 bases from J, with 20 bases in between. The germline CDR1 and CDR2 sequences are LNHDA and SQIVND (reference sequence). The CDR3 DNA follows: TGTGCCAGTAGTAACTCGGGGGTATTGGTCCCGAATCAGCCCCAGCATTTT. Residues: CASSNSGVLVPNQPQHF.

V gene TRBV28 combines with J gene TRBJ2-3; 8 nucleotides align to TRBD1. Looked up from germline, CDR1 is MDHEN and CDR2 is SYDVKM. The V segment lost 3 bases and the J segment 4 bases; nucleotides outside the gene matches: 18. The CDR3 runs 19 residues. Here the CDR3 reads CASSFPGTGDQLGSDTQYF. In DNA, the CDR3 is TGTGCCAGCAGTTTCCCTGGGACAGGCGACCAGCTTGGTTCAGATACGCAGTATTTT.

This clone was seen only once. CDR3 nucleotide sequence: TGCGCCAGCAGCACCGGACAGGCCATAAACACCGGGGAGCTGTTTTTT. Protein product: CASSTGQAINTGELFF. The rearrangement links TRBV5-1 to TRBJ2-2; 7 nucleotides agree with TRBD1. Trimming took 4 bases from V and 2 from J; bases not matched to a gene: 8. The CDR3 length is 16 residues. Per germline, CDR1 SGHRS and CDR2 YFSETQ.